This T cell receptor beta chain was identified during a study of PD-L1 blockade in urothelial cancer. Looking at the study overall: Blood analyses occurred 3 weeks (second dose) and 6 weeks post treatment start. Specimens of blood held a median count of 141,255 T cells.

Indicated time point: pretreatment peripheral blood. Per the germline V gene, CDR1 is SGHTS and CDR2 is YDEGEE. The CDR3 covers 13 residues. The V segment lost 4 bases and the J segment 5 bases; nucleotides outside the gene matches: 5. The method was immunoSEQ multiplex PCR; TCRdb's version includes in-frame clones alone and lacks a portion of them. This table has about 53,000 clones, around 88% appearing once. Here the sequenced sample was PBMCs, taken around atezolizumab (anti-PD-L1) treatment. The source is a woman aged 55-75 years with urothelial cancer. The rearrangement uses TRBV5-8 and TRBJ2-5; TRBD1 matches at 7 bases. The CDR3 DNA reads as TGTGCCAGCAGCCTCGACAGGGATGAGACCCAGTACTTC. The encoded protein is CASSLDRDETQYF.